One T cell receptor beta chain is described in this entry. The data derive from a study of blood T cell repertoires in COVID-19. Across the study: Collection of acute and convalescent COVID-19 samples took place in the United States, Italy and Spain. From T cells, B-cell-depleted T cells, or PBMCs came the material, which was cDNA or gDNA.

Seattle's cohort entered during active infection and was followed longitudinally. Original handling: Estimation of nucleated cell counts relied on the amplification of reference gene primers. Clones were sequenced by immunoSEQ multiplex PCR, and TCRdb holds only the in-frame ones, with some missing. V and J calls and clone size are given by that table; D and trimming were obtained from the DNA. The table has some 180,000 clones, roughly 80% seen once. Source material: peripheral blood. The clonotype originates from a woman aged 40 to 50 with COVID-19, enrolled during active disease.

In nucleotides, the CDR3 is TGTGCCAGCAGCTTAGAACTTGTAGCGTTCCCAGATACGCAGTATTTT. Its protein product is CASSLELVAFPDTQYF. The chain links TRBV7-8 to TRBJ2-3; possibly TRBD2 for D (5 bases). This CDR3 has 16 residues. CDR1 is SGHVS, CDR2 FQNEAQ, per germline. V dropped 1 base and J dropped 4 bases, with 15 bases sitting between them.